These 6 T cell receptor beta chains share one sample of origin, sequenced in a study of blood T cell repertoires in COVID-19. Using immunoSEQ multiplex PCR, the repertoire was profiled, and TCRdb retains in-frame clones only, with some absent. The table lists 150,000 to 200,000 clones, 84% of them singletons, with approximately 7.9% in the top ten. Sequencing input: PBMCs or T cells enriched from blood (not recorded which). All receptors derive from a man between 35 and 55 years old who had recovered from COVID-19.

The V gene is TRBV21-1, the J gene TRBJ1-4; TRBD1, the D gene given by the table, was not confirmed from the DNA. TRBV21-1 is a pseudogene segment. This CDR3 region has 15 residues. DNA of the CDR3: TGTGCCAGCAGCCCCCGGGCCAACAGGTTTGAAAAACTGTTTTTT. This codes for CASSPRANRFEKLFF.

The V call is TRBV28, the J call TRBJ1-5; tentatively, D is TRBD1 (6 bases). Trimming took 10 bases from V and 7 from J, leaving 20 bases between them. CDR3 length: 14 residues. The V gene's germline CDR1 is MDHEN and CDR2 SYDVKM. CDR3 region: CATKLAGGRQPQHF. The CDR3 coding sequence is TGTGCCACCAAACTCGCGGGGGGCCGGCAGCCCCAGCATTTT.

The chain uses TRBV19 and TRBJ1-2; the match to TRBD1 covers 7 bases. The V and J ends lost 9 bases and 4 bases, in that order; junction bases with no gene match: 8. The V gene's germline CDR1 is LNHDA and CDR2 SQIVND (reference sequence). CDR3 length equals 13 residues. The CDR3 region has the DNA TGTGCCAGCAGCCGACAGGGAGCCTATGGCTACACCTTC. It translates to CASSRQGAYGYTF.

The CDR3 sequence: CASSPPGTDTQYF. The CDR3 DNA follows: TGTGCCAGCAGCCCTCCAGGCACAGATACGCAGTATTTT. This sequence joins TRBV28 and TRBJ2-3; D uncertain. The CDR3 runs 13 residues. The ends were cut back, 6 bases at V and 1 base at J, with 8 bases in the middle. CDR1 is MDHEN and CDR2 is SYDVKM in the germline V gene. The entire variable domain, with the rest obtained from reference TRBV28 and TRBJ2-3, is as follows: DVKVTQSSRYLVKRTGEKVFLECVQDMDHENMFWYRQDPGLGLRLIYFSYDVKMKEKGDIPEGYSVSREKKERFSLILESASTNQTSMYLCASSPPGTDTQYFGPGTRLTVL.

The V gene is TRBV7-3, the J gene TRBJ1-1; maybe TRBD1 (5 bases). In germline, CDR1 is SGHTA, CDR2 FQGTGA. There are 14 residues in the CDR3. The ends were cut back, 5 bases at V and 2 bases at J, with 12 bases in the middle. CDR3 amino acids: CASSPGHVNTEAFF. DNA for the CDR3: TGTGCCAGCAGCCCCGGACACGTTAACACTGAAGCTTTCTTT.

This CDR3 is CASSDRGADRKREQFF. The CDR3 DNA follows: TGTGCCAGCAGTGACAGAGGTGCGGACAGGAAAAGGGAGCAGTTCTTC. This chain uses TRBV6-4 with TRBJ2-1; 7 bases align to TRBD1. The germline CDR1 and CDR2 sequences are MRHNA and SNTAGT. V was clipped by 2 bases and J by 10 bases; unmatched bases: 14. This CDR3 is 16 amino acids long.